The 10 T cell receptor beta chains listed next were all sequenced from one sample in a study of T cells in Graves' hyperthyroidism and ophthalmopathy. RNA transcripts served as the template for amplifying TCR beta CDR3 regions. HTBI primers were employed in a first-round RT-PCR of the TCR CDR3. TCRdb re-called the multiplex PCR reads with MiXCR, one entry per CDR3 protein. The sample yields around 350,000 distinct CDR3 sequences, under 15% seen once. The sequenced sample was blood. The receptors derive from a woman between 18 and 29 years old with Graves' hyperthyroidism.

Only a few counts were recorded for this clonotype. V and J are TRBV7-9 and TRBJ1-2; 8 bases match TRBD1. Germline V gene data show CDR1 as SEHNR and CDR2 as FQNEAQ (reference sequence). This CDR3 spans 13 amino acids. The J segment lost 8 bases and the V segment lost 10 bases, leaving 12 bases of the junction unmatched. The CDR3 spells CAITGGYILGYTF. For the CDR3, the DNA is TGTGCCATTACAGGGGGATACATTCTCGGCTACACCTTC.

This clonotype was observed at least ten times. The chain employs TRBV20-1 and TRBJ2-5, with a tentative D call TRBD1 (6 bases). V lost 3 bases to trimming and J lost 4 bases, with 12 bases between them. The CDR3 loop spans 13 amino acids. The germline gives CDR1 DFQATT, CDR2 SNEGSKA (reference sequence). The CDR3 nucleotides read TGCAGTGCTAGTTACAGGGCTAGAGAGACCCAGTACTTC. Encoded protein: CSASYRARETQYF.

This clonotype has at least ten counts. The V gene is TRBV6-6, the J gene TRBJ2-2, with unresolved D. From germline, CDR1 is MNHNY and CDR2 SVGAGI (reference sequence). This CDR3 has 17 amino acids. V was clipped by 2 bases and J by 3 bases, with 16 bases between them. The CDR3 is CASSYDVVGFYTGELFF. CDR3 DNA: TGTGCCAGCAGTTACGACGTCGTGGGATTTTACACCGGGGAGCTGTTTTTT.

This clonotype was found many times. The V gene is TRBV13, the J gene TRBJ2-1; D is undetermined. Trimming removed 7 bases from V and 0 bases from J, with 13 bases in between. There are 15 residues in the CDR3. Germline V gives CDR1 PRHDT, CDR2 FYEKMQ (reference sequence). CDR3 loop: CASNPYKSSYNEQFF. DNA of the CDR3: TGTGCCAGCAACCCGTACAAGAGCTCCTACAATGAGCAGTTCTTC.

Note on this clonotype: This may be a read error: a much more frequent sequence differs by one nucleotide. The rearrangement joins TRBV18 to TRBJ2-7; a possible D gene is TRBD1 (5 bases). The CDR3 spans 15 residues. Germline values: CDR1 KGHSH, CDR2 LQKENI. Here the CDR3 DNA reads TGTGCCAGCCCACCAGGGAACATACTCACCTACGAGCAGTACTTC. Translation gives CASPPGNILTYEQYF.

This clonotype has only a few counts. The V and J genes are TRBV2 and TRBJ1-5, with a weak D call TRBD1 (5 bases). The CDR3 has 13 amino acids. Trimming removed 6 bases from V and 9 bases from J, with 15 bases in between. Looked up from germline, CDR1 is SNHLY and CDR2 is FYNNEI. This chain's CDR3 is CASRADGGGPQHF. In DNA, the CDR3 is TGTGCCAGCAGAGCTGACGGGGGAGGGCCCCAGCATTTT.

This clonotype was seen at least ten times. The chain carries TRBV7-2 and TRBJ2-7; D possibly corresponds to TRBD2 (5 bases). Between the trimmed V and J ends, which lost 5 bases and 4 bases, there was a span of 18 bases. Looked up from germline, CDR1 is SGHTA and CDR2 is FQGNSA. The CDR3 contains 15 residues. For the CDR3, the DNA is TGTGCCAGCAGCGCCCAAGCAGGCGGCGGGTACGAGCAGTACTTC. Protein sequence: CASSAQAGGGYEQYF. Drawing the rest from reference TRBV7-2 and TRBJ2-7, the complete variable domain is GAGVSQSPSNKVTEKGKDVELRCDPISGHTALYWYRQSLGQGLEFLIYFQGNSAPDKSGLPSDRFSAERTGGSVSTLTIQRTQQEDSAVYLCASSAQAGGGYEQYFGPGTRLTVT.

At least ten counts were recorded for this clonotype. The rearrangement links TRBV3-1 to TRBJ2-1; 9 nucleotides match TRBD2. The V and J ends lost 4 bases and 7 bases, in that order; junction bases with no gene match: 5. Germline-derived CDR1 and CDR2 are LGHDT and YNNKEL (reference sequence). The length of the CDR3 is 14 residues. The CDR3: CASSRGRAVNEQFF. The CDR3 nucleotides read TGTGCCAGCAGCCGCGGGAGGGCCGTTAATGAGCAGTTCTTC.

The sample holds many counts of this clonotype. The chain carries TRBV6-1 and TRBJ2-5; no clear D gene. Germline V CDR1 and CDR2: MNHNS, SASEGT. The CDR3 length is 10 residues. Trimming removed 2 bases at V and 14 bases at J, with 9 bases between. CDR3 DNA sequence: TGTGCCAGCAGTGAATTGACGTACTACTTC. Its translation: CASSELTYYF.

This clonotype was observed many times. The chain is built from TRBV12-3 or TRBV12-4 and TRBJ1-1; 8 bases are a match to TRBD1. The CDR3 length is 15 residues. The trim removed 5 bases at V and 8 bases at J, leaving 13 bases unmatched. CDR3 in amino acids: CASSPTGRGLREAFF. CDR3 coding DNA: TGTGCCAGCAGTCCCACGGGCAGGGGGCTCAGGGAAGCTTTCTTT.